In its sample, the clone carrying this T cell receptor (beta chain) was seen a few times. The V and J ends lost 5 bases and 0 bases respectively, with 10 bases between them. There are 14 residues in the CDR3. CDR1 and CDR2 (germline): LNHDA, SQIVND (reference sequence). These data are taken from a study of blood T cell repertoires in COVID-19. Assay: immunoSEQ multiplex PCR; the TCRdb copy retains only in-frame clones and omits some. The sample contains about 200,000 clones, under 90% of which appear only once. The sequence was obtained from a man aged 60 to 69 who had recovered from COVID-19. Sequencing used peripheral blood. The chain has TRBV19 and TRBJ1-1, with D tentatively TRBD1 (5 bases). CDR3 in DNA: TGTGCCAGTAGTGCAGGGAGGATGAACACTGAAGCTTTCTTT. This encodes CASSAGRMNTEAFF.